These T cell receptor beta chains were read from a single sample in a study of T cell responses to AZD1222 COVID-19 vaccine. Here immunoSEQ multiplex PCR was the method, and the copy in TCRdb shows in-frame clones only, minus some. This table holds under 150,000 clones, 75% to 95% found once. Material: peripheral blood, obtained on day 0 of AZD1222 vaccination. The receptors were sampled from an adult in good health. CDR3s include the opening cysteine and the closing phenylalanine or tryptophan. The order of the fields is clone size, V gene, J gene, D gene, CDR3 DNA, CDR3 protein. A D gene is named only where the DNA matches it firmly. The size entry is marked missing in some rows and otherwise reads once, few, many or a size class.

NA,TRBV28,TRBJ1-1,NA,TGTGCCAGCAGTTTGTGGGGGGGGACTGAAGCTTTCTTT,CASSLWGGTEAFF
NA,TRBV15,TRBJ1-5,NA,TGTGCCACCAGCAGAGAAATTGCGGGAGTGGGCAATCAGCCCCAGCATTTT,CATSREIAGVGNQPQHF
NA,TRBV5-4,TRBJ2-3,NA,TGTGCCAGCAGCTTTCCTACAGATACGCAGTATTTT,CASSFPTDTQYF
NA,TRBV5-4,TRBJ2-7,TRBD2,TGTGCCAGCAGCTTGGGGACTAGCACAGCCTACGAGCAGTACTTC,CASSLGTSTAYEQYF
NA,TRBV6-5,TRBJ1-4,NA,TGTGCCAGCAGACCTCCGGGCGGATTGCGTAAACTGTTTTTT,CASRPPGGLRKLFF
NA,TRBV4-1,TRBJ1-1,NA,TGCGCCAGCAGCCGAACCCCCGGGAACACTGAAGCTTTCTTT,CASSRTPGNTEAFF
NA,TRBV2,TRBJ2-1,TRBD2,TGTGCCAGCAGGAGTCTAGCGGGAGAGCAGTTCTTC,CASRSLAGEQFF
NA,TRBV4-2,TRBJ2-7,NA,TGTGCCAGCAGCCAAGTCGGAGGGGCCGACGAGCAGTACTTC,CASSQVGGADEQYF
NA,TRBV11-3,TRBJ1-2,NA,TGTGCCAGCAGTTCCGGGACGGCCTATGGCTACACCTTC,CASSSGTAYGYTF
NA,TRBV7-8,TRBJ2-1,NA,TGTGCCAGCAGCTTCGGGGGACAGCTACCCGTCTTC,CASSFGGQLPVF
NA,TRBV6-5,TRBJ2-1,NA,TGTGCCAGCAGTTTAAGATGGCTACATGAGCAGTTCTTC,CASSLRWLHEQFF
NA,TRBV6-4,TRBJ2-1,NA,TGTGCCAGCAGTGCGGGTCCTACCAGGGAGCAGTTCTTC,CASSAGPTREQFF
NA,TRBV4-1,TRBJ1-4,TRBD1,TGCGCCAGCAGCCAAGGGCCGACAGGGGGCGGGTATGAAAAACTGTTTTTT,CASSQGPTGGGYEKLFF
NA,TRBV7-9,TRBJ1-6,NA,TGTGCCAGCTCAGACACCGCCAGTTCACCCCTCCACTTT,CASSDTASSPLHF
NA,TRBV24-1,TRBJ2-7,TRBD2,TGTGCCACCAGTGATTTGCCTCTGGGCGGGAGGGCCGGCGAGCAGTACTTC,CATSDLPLGGRAGEQYF
NA,TRBV5-1,TRBJ2-7,TRBD1,TGCGCCAGCAGCCCGACAGGGGGGGTCTCCTACGAGCAGTACTTC,CASSPTGGVSYEQYF
NA,TRBV12-3/TRBV12-4,TRBJ1-6,NA,NA,CASSSSLGPYVHF
once,TRBV28,TRBJ2-1,NA,TGTGCCAGCAGTTTCAGAGTCAATGAGCAGTTCTTC,CASSFRVNEQFF
NA,TRBV6-5,TRBJ2-7,NA,TGTGCCAGCAGTTACGCCGGGGGCCTCGAGCAGTACTTC,CASSYAGGLEQYF
NA,TRBV7-9,TRBJ1-5,TRBD1,TGTGCCAGCAGCTCCGACAGGGAAAGGAATCAGCCCCAGCATTTT,CASSSDRERNQPQHF
NA,TRBV2,TRBJ2-7,TRBD1,TGTGCCAGCAAGAGGGACAGAGACTCCTACGAGCAGTACTTC,CASKRDRDSYEQYF
NA,TRBV28,TRBJ1-3,TRBD1,TGTGCCAGCAGTTCTCCCGGGACAGGGTTTGGAAACACCATATATTTT,CASSSPGTGFGNTIYF
NA,TRBV9,TRBJ1-2,NA,TGTGCCTCCAGGGGTGCTTATGGCTACACCTTC,CASRGAYGYTF
NA,TRBV9,TRBJ1-6,TRBD1,TGTGCCAGCAGCATAGCGACAGGGGGAAATTCACCCCTCCACTTT,CASSIATGGNSPLHF
NA,TRBV10-3,TRBJ2-5,TRBD1,TGTGCCATCAGTTCCGGGACAGGGCCCCGGGAGACCCAGTACTTC,CAISSGTGPRETQYF
few,TRBV9,TRBJ1-6,NA,TGTGCCAGCAGCACCTCGCCCGGGGATTCACCCCTCCACTTT,CASSTSPGDSPLHF